This entry features one T cell receptor (beta chain) sequence. The length of the CDR3 is 15 residues. Germline V gene sequence: CDR1 KGHSH, CDR2 LQKENI. V trimming: 3 bases; J trimming: 6 bases; junction bases outside the gene matches: 9. This entry comes from a study of OX40 agonist ivuxolimab in advanced cancers. The overall study: Each patient was given ivuxolimab into a vein every 2 weeks, at 0.01 to 10 mg/kg. Hepatocellular carcinoma, melanoma, renal cell or head and neck cancer was diagnosed in the dose-escalation patients.

Libraries were prepared by immunoSEQ multiplex PCR; TCRdb keeps only in-frame clonotypes and omits some of them. This table holds about 65,000 clones, around 87% found once. The J gene is TRBJ2-7, the V gene TRBV18; 9 bases are a match to TRBD1. The sequence came from an adult with an advanced solid tumor such as melanoma, head and neck, liver or kidney cancer. Here the sequenced sample was CD4+ or CD8+ T cells sorted from blood, taken in a trial of the OX40 agonist ivuxolimab. CDR3 protein: CASSPLVQGAGEQYF. The CDR3 DNA reads TGTGCCAGCTCACCGCTTGTACAGGGGGCCGGCGAGCAGTACTTC.